A single sample is the source of the 17 T cell receptor beta chains below, sequenced in a study of CD8+CD57+ T cells in acquired aplastic anemia. TCR beta VDJ and CDR3 were profiled, and genomic DNA was the template. In TCRdb, the reads were re-called with MiXCR into one record per CDR3 protein. The sample consists of around 400,000 distinct CDR3 sequences, around 72% of them appearing once. The sequencing input was sorted CD4+, CD8+, or CD8+CD57+ T cells (not recorded which) from PBMCs. These receptors were collected from a human donor in good health, serving as a control.

The chain employs TRBV5-1 and TRBJ1-2, with 10 bases aligning to TRBD1. The germline gives CDR1 SGHRS, CDR2 YFSETQ. The CDR3 runs to 16 residues. The ends lost 1 base at V and 8 bases at J; junction bases unmatched: 11. The CDR3 sequence is CASSLSGQGLVEGYTF. DNA for the CDR3: TGCGCCAGCAGCTTGTCGGGACAGGGGCTGGTGGAAGGCTACACCTTC.

About this clonotype: An end of the junction differs from the germline gene, which may be a read error. The rearrangement uses TRBV10-3 and TRBJ2-7, with D uncertain. Germline CDR1 and CDR2: ENHRY and SYGVKD. The CDR3 sequence is 13 residues long. The CDR3 here is CASSQARNYGYNF. The DNA of the CDR3 is TGTGCCAGTAGTCAAGCACGGAACTATGGGTACAACTTC.

Details on this clonotype: This likely comes from a read error, as the CDR3 has no conserved phenylalanine or tryptophan at its end. Because the CDR3's place on the DNA is in doubt, the DNA is left out and the CDR3 is given as listed by TCRdb. This chain joins TRBV7-6 and TRBJ1-3; the tabulated D call, TRBD1, remains unverified against the DNA. The germline gives CDR1 SGHVS, CDR2 FNYEAQ. The CDR3 adds up to 13 amino acids, both ends counted. CDR3 region: CASSLVPGHNIKS.

This chain joins TRBV2 and TRBJ2-7; 8 nucleotides line up with TRBD1. The CDR3 length is 13 residues. Trimming took 5 bases from V and 5 from J; bases not matched to a gene: 5. Germline-derived CDR1 and CDR2 are SNHLY and FYNNEI. Written as DNA, the CDR3 is TGTGCCAGCAGTTTGACAGGGGAGGACGAGCAGTACTTC. Its translation: CASSLTGEDEQYF. The full variable domain, in which reference TRBV2 and TRBJ2-7 provide the parts outside the CDR3, is EPEVTQTPSHQVTQMGQEVILRCVPISNHLYFYWYRQILGQKVEFLVSFYNNEISEKSEIFDDQFSVERPDGSNFTLKIRSTKLEDSAMYFCASSLTGEDEQYFGPGTRLTVT.

This clonotype was counted a single time. A much larger clone differs by one base, so this may be a read error. V and J are TRBV12-3 or TRBV12-4 and TRBJ1-2; TRBD1 is a possible D gene (5 bases). The length of the CDR3 is 15 residues. V was pared by 6 bases and J by 4 bases, with 18 bases between. The CDR3 DNA reads as TGTGCCAGCAGCCCCAGGGTATTGGGGAGCTATGGCTACACCTTC. Protein sequence: CASSPRVLGSYGYTF.

The J gene is TRBJ2-3, the V gene TRBV5-8; no reliable D call. The CDR3 extends over 13 amino acids. Trimming pared 6 bases from V and 9 bases from J, leaving 17 bases between. Germline V lookup: CDR1 SGHTS, CDR2 YDEGEE. CDR3 sequence reads: CASTRKQLNTQYF. CDR3 DNA sequence: TGTGCCAGCACCCGGAAACAGCTTAACACGCAGTATTTT.

This clonotype was counted ten times or more. This chain uses TRBV15 with TRBJ1-5; D unresolved. The CDR3 sequence is 13 residues long. Looked up from germline, CDR1 is LNHNV and CDR2 is YYDKDF (reference sequence). V lost 9 bases to trimming and J lost 0 bases, with 9 bases between them. As DNA, the CDR3 is TGTGCCACTAGAATGGATAGCAATCAGCCCCAGCATTTT. Residues: CATRMDSNQPQHF.

This clonotype was detected only a few times. The junction shows a germline mismatch at one end, possibly a read error. The chain carries TRBV7-2 and TRBJ2-1; D ambiguous. CDR3 length: 14 residues. CDR1 and CDR2 (germline): SGHTA, FQGNSA. CDR3 loop: CASSLALFGNTEAF. The CDR3 DNA reads TGTGCCAGCAGCTTAGCGCTTTTTGGGAACACTGAAGCTTTC.

V usage is TRBV10-2 and J usage is TRBJ2-7, with TRBD2 matching 10 bases. The CDR3 has 14 amino acids. J gave up 4 bases and V 5 bases, and 5 bases lay outside the gene matches. Germline V lookup: CDR1 WSHSY, CDR2 SAAADI. The CDR3 loop reads CASSIAGGSYEQYF. The CDR3 DNA reads as TGCGCCAGCAGTATAGCGGGAGGTTCTTACGAGCAGTACTTC.

With respect to this clonotype: A much larger clone lies a single base off, so this may be a read error. The J gene is TRBJ1-2, the V gene TRBV5-1; D is possibly TRBD1 (5 bases). The CDR3 runs 18 residues. The V gene's germline CDR1 is SGHRS and CDR2 YFSETQ. V gave up 1 base and J gave up 6 bases, with 25 bases separating them. CDR3 in amino acids: CASSLRIRARGDYHGYTF. CDR3 DNA: TGCGCCAGCAGCTTGAGAATAAGGGCACGGGGGGACTATCATGGCTACACCTTC.

The V gene is TRBV2, the J gene TRBJ2-7; D possibly uses TRBD1 or TRBD2 (6 bases each). CDR1 SNHLY and CDR2 FYNNEI come from the germline V gene. This CDR3 contains 13 residues. V was cut by 5 bases and J by 4 bases, with 12 bases left in between. The CDR3 reads CASSPKGGYEQYF. The CDR3 bases are TGTGCCAGCAGTCCAAAGGGGGGTTACGAGCAGTACTTC.

The genes are TRBV20-1 and TRBJ1-1, with D hard to call. This CDR3 has 12 residues. Trimming took 6 bases from V and 11 from J, leaving 19 bases between them. Germline V lookup: CDR1 DFQATT, CDR2 SNEGSKA (reference sequence). CDR3 nucleotides: TGCAGTGCGCAACAGTCGGCCTACAATGCTTTCTTT. This gives the protein CSAQQSAYNAFF.

About this clonotype itself: At one boundary the junction diverges from the germline segment, which might be a read error. The chain recombines TRBV9 with TRBJ1-5, with D possibly TRBD1 on 6 matching bases. From germline, CDR1 is SGDLS and CDR2 YYNGEE. The CDR3 is 14 residues long. Here the CDR3 reads CASSARNRDNGYNF. CDR3 in DNA: TGTGCCAGCAGCGCACGTAACAGGGACAATGGCTACAATTTT.

This clonotype was picked up a small number of times. This sequence joins TRBV2 and TRBJ2-7; D is undetermined. The CDR3 is 11 residues long. Deletions cut 4 bases from V and 8 bases from J, with 9 bases between. Per germline, CDR1 SNHLY and CDR2 FYNNEI. CDR3 nucleotide sequence: TGTGCCAGCAGTGTAGGGTATCAGCAGTACTTC. Residues: CASSVGYQQYF.

The CDR3 reads CASSVGKGPTYGYF. The DNA for the CDR3 is TGTGCCAGCAGCGTAGGGAAAGGGCCAACCTATGGCTACTTC. V and J are TRBV9 and TRBJ2-4, with no clear D. This CDR3 contains 14 residues. V was shortened by 0 bases and J by 16 bases, with 20 bases between the two germline ends. From germline, CDR1 is SGDLS and CDR2 YYNGEE.

This chain joins TRBV7-9 and TRBJ1-1, with a weak D call TRBD1 (6 bases). The V gene's germline CDR1 is SEHNR and CDR2 FQNEAQ (reference sequence). V was shortened by 5 bases and J by 4 bases, with 17 bases between the two germline ends. This CDR3 is 15 amino acids long. In DNA form, the CDR3 reads TGTGCCAGCAGCAGAAGGACAGAACATATCACTGAAGCTTTCTTT. Amino acids: CASSRRTEHITEAFF.

For this clonotype: Since the CDR3 does not end with the conserved phenylalanine or tryptophan, this likely comes from a read error. The rearrangement uses TRBV7-3 and TRBJ1-6; D remains ambiguous. The germline CDR1 and CDR2 sequences are SGHTA and FQGTGA. V lost 5 bases, J lost 10 bases, and 12 bases lay in between. The CDR3 spans 13 residues. CDR3 DNA: TGTGCCAGCAGCGCAGGAGGCGGCTCACCCCTCCACCTT. As protein: CASSAGGGSPLHL.